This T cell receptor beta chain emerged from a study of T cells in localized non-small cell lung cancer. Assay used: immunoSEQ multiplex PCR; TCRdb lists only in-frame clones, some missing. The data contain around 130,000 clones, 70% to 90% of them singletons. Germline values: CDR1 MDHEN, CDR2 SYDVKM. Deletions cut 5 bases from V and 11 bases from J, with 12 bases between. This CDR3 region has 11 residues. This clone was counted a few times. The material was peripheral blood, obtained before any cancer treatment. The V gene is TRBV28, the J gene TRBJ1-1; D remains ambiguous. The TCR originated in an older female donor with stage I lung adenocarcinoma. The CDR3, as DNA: TGTGCCAGCAGTCCCCTCGGGTATGCTTTCTTT. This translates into CASSPLGYAFF.